Listed here are 26 T cell receptor beta chains from one sample, sequenced in a study of regulatory T cells in long-lasting Graves disease. Specified time point: persistent/refractory GD, antithyroid drugs over 5 years with positive TRAb. Researchers made the TCR library from RNA that was extracted from PBMCs. Through Arm-PCR of CDR3 regions and iRepertoire HTBI primers, TCR beta libraries were built. One entry per CDR3 protein, called by TCRdb with MiXCR from the multiplex PCR reads. The sample carries roughly 450,000 distinct CDR3 sequences, more than 20% recorded once. Sequences were derived from peripheral blood mononuclear cells (PBMCs), sampled when the disease was refractory, from a patient treated with antithyroid drugs. Receptors were obtained from a female donor with Graves disease.

The CDR3 here is CASSFETQYF. The CDR3 DNA sequence: TGTGCCAGCAGTTTTGAGACCCAGTACTTC. V gene TRBV28 combines with J gene TRBJ2-5; D remains ambiguous. Trimming cost V 3 bases and J 5 bases, with 1 base left between them. CDR1 and CDR2 (germline): MDHEN, SYDVKM. CDR3 size: 10 residues.

This clonotype turned up a few times. This sequence joins TRBV29-1 and TRBJ2-7; 11 nucleotides align to TRBD2. Germline V CDR1 and CDR2: SQVTM, ANQGSEA. This CDR3 spans 16 amino acids. V trimming: 3 bases; J trimming: 0 bases; junction bases outside the gene matches: 7. The CDR3: CSVDYLTSGSSYEQYF. The DNA of the CDR3 is TGCAGCGTTGACTATCTTACTAGCGGGAGCTCCTACGAGCAGTACTTC.

The V and J genes are TRBV13 and TRBJ2-6; D is perhaps TRBD2 (6 bases). V shed 1 base and J shed 4 bases, with 14 bases lying between them. Germline lookup yields CDR1 PRHDT and CDR2 FYEKMQ (reference sequence). The CDR3 runs 17 residues. The CDR3 here is CASSLEVGGSGANVLTF. The CDR3 bases are TGTGCCAGCAGCTTAGAGGTTGGGGGGTCAGGGGCCAACGTCCTGACTTTC.

V is TRBV6-9 and J is TRBJ2-3; D unresolved. This CDR3 has 16 amino acids. The ends were cut back, 3 bases at V and 0 bases at J, with 13 bases in the middle. CDR1 is MNHGY, CDR2 SVAAGI, per germline. The CDR3 region has the DNA TGTGCCAGCAGTTACGGATGGGGTTTGAGCACAGATACGCAGTATTTT. Encoded protein: CASSYGWGLSTDTQYF.

This clonotype was detected many times. V is TRBV6-1 and J is TRBJ1-2; no firm D call. Trimming left V 6 bases short and J 8 bases short, with 16 bases between. Germline V gives CDR1 MNHNS, CDR2 SASEGT. The CDR3 loop spans 13 amino acids. The CDR3 DNA is TGTGCCAGCAGGCGTACGAGTGAGCGGGGCTACACCTTC. The encoded protein is CASRRTSERGYTF.

This clonotype showed up many times. The rearrangement joins TRBV5-1 to TRBJ1-2; 9 bases are a match to TRBD1. The length of the CDR3 is 15 residues. The germline V gene has CDR1 SGHRS and CDR2 YFSETQ. The V segment lost 3 bases and the J segment 3 bases; nucleotides outside the gene matches: 6. CDR3 sequence reads: CASSWNRGLDYGYTF. Written as DNA, the CDR3 is TGCGCCAGCAGCTGGAACAGGGGGCTCGACTATGGCTACACCTTC.

The chain uses TRBV15 and TRBJ1-5, with a tentative D call TRBD1 (5 bases). This CDR3 is built from 15 residues. Trimming stripped 2 bases from V and 0 bases from J, with 8 bases between. Germline V gene lookup returns CDR1 LNHNV and CDR2 YYDKDF (reference sequence). The CDR3 protein is CATSRQGYSNQPQHF. In DNA form, the CDR3 reads TGTGCCACCAGCAGACAGGGTTATAGCAATCAGCCCCAGCATTTT.

This clonotype came up many times. This sequence joins TRBV29-1 and TRBJ1-1, with D tentatively TRBD1 (5 bases). The CDR3 runs 11 residues. The germline V gene has CDR1 SQVTM and CDR2 ANQGSEA. Deletions cut 4 bases from V and 7 bases from J, with 10 bases between. The CDR3 reads CSVGWGLEAFF. The CDR3 DNA is TGCAGCGTTGGTTGGGGACTTGAAGCTTTCTTT.

This clonotype was observed at least ten times. The J gene is TRBJ1-2, the V gene TRBV6-1, with D possibly being TRBD1 (5 bases). The V gene's germline CDR1 is MNHNS and CDR2 SASEGT. V shed 7 bases and J shed 1 base, with 19 bases lying between them. The CDR3 length is 16 residues. CDR3 protein: CASNLFDSDNNYGYTF. CDR3 in DNA: TGTGCCAGCAATCTCTTCGACAGCGATAATAACTATGGCTACACCTTC.

This clonotype was detected many times. This sequence joins TRBV2 and TRBJ2-5; maybe TRBD1 (5 bases). The CDR3 sequence is 17 residues long. Germline V gene sequence: CDR1 SNHLY, CDR2 FYNNEI. Trimming pared 0 bases from V and 0 bases from J, leaving 14 bases between. CDR3 DNA: TGTGCCAGCAGTGAAGCTCGAGACAGTCTGTACCAAGAGACCCAGTACTTC. Its translation: CASSEARDSLYQETQYF.

This rearrangement joins TRBV7-9 to TRBJ1-1; D is unclear. Between the trimmed V and J ends, which lost 5 bases and 11 bases, there was a span of 12 bases. The CDR3 is 11 amino acids. Germline CDR1 and CDR2: SEHNR and FQNEAQ (reference sequence). In DNA form, the CDR3 reads TGTGCCAGCAGCCCGCGGGGATACGCTTTCTTT. This gives the protein CASSPRGYAFF.

The rearrangement links TRBV9 to TRBJ1-2, with a possible D match to TRBD1 (5 bases). The CDR3 has 14 amino acids. Germline lookup yields CDR1 SGDLS and CDR2 YYNGEE. Trimming took off 7 bases at V and 2 bases at J, with 15 bases between the two ends. The CDR3 sequence is CASGHSPRNYGYTF. The CDR3 nucleotides read TGTGCCAGCGGACATTCACCCAGGAACTATGGCTACACCTTC.

This clonotype was observed once. The chain is built from TRBV7-2 and TRBJ2-1; TRBD2 matches at 8 bases. This CDR3 contains 16 residues. Trimming cost V 1 base and J 8 bases; bases outside gene matches: 10. Germline V gene lookup returns CDR1 SGHTA and CDR2 FQGNSA. CDR3 nucleotides: TGTGCCAGCAGCTTAGAATCTGGGACTAGTTTTTATGAGCAGTTCTTC. This codes for CASSLESGTSFYEQFF.

Remarks on this clonotype: This may stem from a read error, because a much larger clone lies one nucleotide away. This chain connects TRBV6-5 to TRBJ1-2, with D maybe TRBD1 (5 bases). CDR1 and CDR2 from the germline V gene are MNHEY and SVGAGI. This CDR3 has 11 amino acids. The CDR3 reads CANSYADSYTF. The CDR3 DNA is TGTGCCAACAGTTACGCGGACAGCTACACCTTC.

This clonotype was counted a few times. This chain connects TRBV20-1 to TRBJ2-5; D perhaps matches TRBD1 (6 bases). The V gene lost 5 bases and the J gene lost 1 base, with 14 bases spanning the gap. The CDR3 consists of 14 residues. Germline-derived CDR1 and CDR2 are DFQATT and SNEGSKA (reference sequence). The CDR3 reads CSACRLTGQETQYF. In DNA form, the CDR3 reads TGCAGTGCTTGCCGCCTGACAGGCCAAGAGACCCAGTACTTC.

The gene calls are TRBV5-6 and TRBJ2-7; D possibly corresponds to TRBD1 (6 bases). There are 13 residues in the CDR3. Per the germline V gene, CDR1 is SGHDT and CDR2 is YYEEEE. The V gene lost 1 base and the J gene lost 5 bases, with 10 bases spanning the gap. CDR3 loop: CASSLQGFDEQYF. The CDR3, as DNA: TGTGCCAGCAGCTTGCAGGGGTTCGACGAGCAGTACTTC. The full variable domain, completed using reference TRBV5-6 and TRBJ2-7, is DAGVTQSPTHLIKTRGQQVTLRCSPKSGHDTVSWYQQALGQGPQFIFQYYEEEERQRGNFPDRFSGHQFPNYSSELNVNALLLGDSALYLCASSLQGFDEQYFGPGTRLTVT.

This clonotype was seen repeatedly, ten times or more. The chain recombines TRBV2 with TRBJ1-2; the D gene is possibly TRBD1 (6 bases). Germline V gene data show CDR1 as SNHLY and CDR2 as FYNNEI. V was clipped by 8 bases and J by 3 bases, with 10 bases between them. This CDR3 has 12 amino acids. The CDR3 loop is CASADRYYGYTF. The CDR3 nucleotides are TGTGCCAGCGCCGACAGGTACTATGGCTACACCTTC.

This clonotype was seen more than once but under ten times. CDR3 sequence: CASSATSKDSYEQYF. The CDR3 DNA is TGTGCCAGCAGCGCCACCAGTAAGGACTCCTACGAGCAGTACTTC. V gene TRBV25-1 combines with J gene TRBJ2-7, with D unresolved. V lost 6 bases and J 0 bases, leaving 15 bases between the germline ends. The CDR3 spans 15 residues. In germline, CDR1 is MGHDK, CDR2 SYGVNS.

This clonotype was observed at least ten times. V and J are TRBV27 and TRBJ2-7; possible D gene TRBD1, 5 bases. This CDR3 region has 14 residues. The germline V gene has CDR1 MNHEY and CDR2 SMNVEV (reference sequence). Trimming took off 5 bases at V and 6 bases at J, with 17 bases between the two ends. The CDR3 nucleotides read TGTGCCAGCAGTCCTTCAGACAGAACCAGCGAGCAGTACTTC. Amino acids: CASSPSDRTSEQYF.

The chain is built from TRBV12-3 or TRBV12-4 and TRBJ2-1; D is perhaps TRBD2 (6 bases). Between the trimmed V and J ends, which lost 6 bases and 5 bases, there was a span of 11 bases. The CDR3 has 13 residues. CDR3 sequence reads: CASRSGPHNEQFF. The CDR3 DNA reads TGTGCCAGCAGAAGCGGGCCCCACAATGAGCAGTTCTTC.

This clonotype appeared a few times. J is TRBJ1-5 and V is TRBV28; 7 bases are a match to TRBD1. The germline CDR1 and CDR2 sequences are MDHEN and SYDVKM. This CDR3 is 15 amino acids long. Germline trimming cut 6 bases from V and 6 bases from J; bases unmatched to any gene: 11. The CDR3 bases are TGTGCCAGCAGGCGAACAGGGGCCGGGAGTCAGCCCCAGCATTTT. It is translated as CASRRTGAGSQPQHF. The full variable domain, in which reference TRBV28 and TRBJ1-5 provide the parts outside the CDR3, is DVKVTQSSRYLVKRTGEKVFLECVQDMDHENMFWYRQDPGLGLRLIYFSYDVKMKEKGDIPEGYSVSREKKERFSLILESASTNQTSMYLCASRRTGAGSQPQHFGDGTRLSIL.

This clonotype was observed a few times. This chain connects TRBV5-6 to TRBJ1-3; the D gene is possibly TRBD1 (5 bases). V was cut by 3 bases and J by 4 bases, with 11 bases left in between. This CDR3 contains 14 residues. In germline, CDR1 is SGHDT, CDR2 YYEEEE. The CDR3 DNA reads TGTGCCAGCAGCTGGACAATTTCGGGAAACACCATATATTTT. Protein sequence: CASSWTISGNTIYF.

This clonotype was recorded at least ten times. CDR3 region: CASSQGVDPVRGYTF. The CDR3 DNA reads TGTGCCAGCAGCCAAGGTGTGGATCCCGTGCGTGGCTACACCTTC. This chain joins TRBV3-1 and TRBJ1-2, with D uncertain. From germline, CDR1 is LGHDT and CDR2 YNNKEL (reference sequence). Between the trimmed V and J ends, which lost 1 base and 7 bases, there was a span of 16 bases. The CDR3 sequence is 15 residues long.

The V and J genes are TRBV7-2 and TRBJ1-3, with D possibly TRBD1 on 6 matching bases. Trimming removed 4 bases from V and 5 bases from J, with 12 bases in between. This CDR3 is 14 amino acids long. In germline, CDR1 is SGHTA, CDR2 FQGNSA. For the CDR3, the DNA is TGTGCCAGCAGCTCCCGGACAGCTAGAAACACCATATATTTT. Protein: CASSSRTARNTIYF.

This chain joins TRBV7-3 and TRBJ2-1; either TRBD1 or TRBD2 may supply D (5 bases each). Germline V gene sequence: CDR1 SGHTA, CDR2 FQGTGA. The V end was cut by 5 bases, the J end by 9 bases, with 20 bases between. This CDR3 is 15 amino acids long. The CDR3 loop is CASSAGTLKDSEQFF. For the CDR3, the DNA is TGTGCCAGCAGCGCCGGGACCCTAAAAGATTCTGAGCAGTTCTTC. Based on the CDR3 plus reference TRBV7-3 and TRBJ2-1, the full variable domain is GAGVSQTPSNKVTEKGKYVELRCDPISGHTALYWYRQSLGQGPEFLIYFQGTGAADDSGLPNDRFFAVRPEGSVSTLKIQRTERGDSAVYLCASSAGTLKDSEQFFGPGTRLTVL.

In its sample, this clonotype was seen many times. V usage is TRBV7-2 and J usage is TRBJ2-6; D might be TRBD1 (6 bases). The CDR3 is 15 residues long. Germline CDR1 reads SGHTA; CDR2 reads FQGNSA. Trimming took off 5 bases at V and 3 bases at J, with 11 bases between the two ends. The CDR3 reads CASSPDRNGANVLTF. CDR3 nucleotide sequence: TGTGCCAGCAGCCCCGACAGGAATGGGGCCAACGTCCTGACTTTC.